The 32 T cell receptor beta chains listed next were all sequenced from one sample in a study of molecular identifiers for immune sequencing clone quantification. TCRdb reanalysed the PCR reads using MiXCR and keeps one entry per CDR3 protein. The top ten hold around 1% of the sample, which has tens of thousands of distinct CDR3 sequences, 20% to 25% seen once. Source material: naive CD8+ T cells from blood, with Jurkat cell RNA spiked in. Subset described: FACS-sorted CD8+CD4-CCR7+CD45RA+ naive T cells. The receptor set was obtained from a human donor in good health. Some libraries in this study had Jurkat cell RNA spiked in.

This clonotype was found once. The junction and the germline gene differ at one end; a read error may be behind it. The J gene is TRBJ2-4, the V gene TRBV15, with D possibly TRBD2 on 5 matching bases. CDR3 size: 13 residues. Germline CDR1 and CDR2: LNHNV and YYDKDF (reference sequence). The CDR3 loop is CATSPDRLQCLNF. CDR3 nucleotides: TGTGCCACCAGCCCGGATCGACTACAGTGCCTGAACTTC.

Comment on this clonotype: The junction and the germline gene differ at one end; a read error may be behind it. The chain joins TRBV28 to TRBJ2-3; no firm D call. This CDR3 is 11 amino acids long. Germline CDR1 reads MDHEN; CDR2 reads SYDVKM. The CDR3 here is CASNSTDTRYF. The CDR3 DNA follows: TGTGCCAGCAACAGCACAGATACGCGGTATTTT.

This clonotype came up many times. The chain has TRBV28 and TRBJ2-5; D is uncertain. Germline loops: CDR1 MDHEN, CDR2 SYDVKM. V was shortened by 2 bases and J by 4 bases, with 17 bases between the two germline ends. There are 16 residues in the CDR3. CDR3 bases: TGTGCCAGCAGTTTAGGGTTAGAGTATGCCCGAGAGACCCAGTACTTC. Its translation: CASSLGLEYARETQYF.

The sample holds many counts of this clonotype. This chain links TRBV2 with TRBJ1-5; TRBD1 matches at 10 bases. The CDR3 covers 14 residues. Germline trimming cut 6 bases from V and 7 bases from J; bases unmatched to any gene: 6. Germline V lookup: CDR1 SNHLY, CDR2 FYNNEI. The CDR3 here is CASSPGTGEQPQHF. In nucleotides, the CDR3 is TGTGCCAGCAGCCCTGGGACAGGGGAACAGCCCCAGCATTTT.

Concerning this clonotype itself: A much larger clone differs from this one at a single base, so this may be a read error. The rearrangement uses TRBV13 and TRBJ1-1, with no clear D. CDR3 length equals 13 residues. V was shortened by 5 bases and J by 4 bases, with 11 bases between the two germline ends. Germline lookup yields CDR1 PRHDT and CDR2 FYEKMQ (reference sequence). The DNA of the CDR3 is TGTGCCAGCAGCCCAGGACGGGGCACTGAAGCTTTCTTT. This sequence encodes CASSPGRGTEAFF.

Comment on this clonotype: One junction end disagrees with the germline gene, perhaps due to a read error. The V call is TRBV20-1, the J call TRBJ2-1, with 12 bases matching TRBD2. CDR1 and CDR2 (germline): DFQATT, SNEGSKA (reference sequence). This CDR3 has 16 residues. This CDR3 is CSARDQASGRVDEQLF. DNA for the CDR3: TGCAGTGCTAGAGATCAGGCTAGCGGGAGGGTAGATGAGCAGCTCTTC.

This clonotype was seen a handful of times. V and J are TRBV19 and TRBJ1-5, with TRBD1 identical over 10 bases. The CDR3 runs to 16 residues. The junction had 6 bases not matched to a gene; V was cut back by 1 base and J by 6 bases. Germline V gene sequence: CDR1 LNHDA, CDR2 SQIVND (reference sequence). The CDR3 loop is CASSIGDRGLGQPQHF. The CDR3 nucleotides are TGTGCCAGTAGTATAGGTGACAGGGGGCTTGGTCAGCCCCAGCATTTT.

This clonotype was seen at least ten times. The J gene is TRBJ2-7, the V gene TRBV27; TRBD1 is a possible D gene (6 bases). Germline assignment: CDR1 MNHEY and CDR2 SMNVEV (reference sequence). Trimming took off 8 bases at V and 3 bases at J, with 17 bases between the two ends. The CDR3 has 14 residues. CDR3 residues: CASRLVDRYYEQYF. CDR3 coding DNA: TGTGCCAGCCGCTTGGTGGACAGATACTACGAGCAGTACTTC.

Of note for this clonotype: This sequence may be a read error, since a much larger clone differs from it by one base. The chain recombines TRBV6-2 or TRBV6-3 with TRBJ2-5; weak D call: TRBD1 (6 bases). Germline CDR1 reads MNHEY; CDR2 reads SVGEGT. This CDR3 comprises 15 residues. CDR3 in DNA: TGTGCCAGCAGCCAAGAGTTCGGACAGCAAGAGGCCCAGTACTTC. Its translation: CASSQEFGQQEAQYF.

The table lists this clonotype with a few counts. The CDR3 bases are TGTGCCAGCAGGGATGAGGGCGTGACAGCCTATCCACCCCTCCACTTT. Translation gives CASRDEGVTAYPPLHF. The chain links TRBV2 to TRBJ1-6; the D gene is possibly TRBD1 (5 bases). Between the trimmed V and J ends, which lost 6 bases and 11 bases, there was a span of 23 bases. The germline V gene encodes CDR1 SNHLY and CDR2 FYNNEI. The CDR3 runs to 16 residues.

This chain connects TRBV4-1 to TRBJ2-2; tentatively, D is TRBD2 (6 bases). V was clipped by 1 base and J by 4 bases, with 13 bases between them. There are 16 residues in the CDR3. Germline V gives CDR1 MGHRA, CDR2 YSYEKL. The CDR3 loop is CASSQGTGGVTGELFF. The CDR3, as DNA: TGCGCCAGCAGCCAAGGTACAGGAGGGGTCACCGGGGAGCTGTTTTTT.

V is TRBV28 and J is TRBJ2-7; no firm D call. V was clipped by 4 bases and J by 1 base, with 11 bases between them. The CDR3 loop spans 14 amino acids. The V gene's germline CDR1 is MDHEN and CDR2 SYDVKM. CDR3 nucleotide sequence: TGTGCCAGCAGTTCCCCAAGGCAGTCCTACGAGCAGTACTTC. The encoded protein is CASSSPRQSYEQYF.

As regards this clonotype: With a much larger clone just one base away, this may be a read error. The V call is TRBV20-1, the J call TRBJ2-7, with D possibly being TRBD1 (5 bases). Germline-derived CDR1 and CDR2 are DFQATT and SNEGSKA (reference sequence). CDR3 length: 14 residues. The CDR3 sequence: CRARDQGRVNEQYF. The CDR3, as DNA: TGCCGTGCTAGAGATCAGGGCAGGGTCAACGAGCAGTACTTC.

At least ten counts were recorded for this clonotype. The rearrangement joins TRBV6-5 to TRBJ1-1; D unclear. Germline CDR1 MNHEY, CDR2 SVGAGI. Trimming removed 11 bases at V and 4 bases at J, with 11 bases between. The CDR3 length is 11 residues. In nucleotides, the CDR3 is TGTGCCTCTTGGGCGGGCACTGAAGCTTTCTTT. The encoded protein is CASWAGTEAFF.

The chain uses TRBV20-1 and TRBJ2-1; TRBD1 or TRBD2 may be the D gene (6 bases each). CDR1 and CDR2 from the germline V gene are DFQATT and SNEGSKA (reference sequence). V was clipped by 8 bases and J by 3 bases, with 26 bases between them. The CDR3 covers 17 residues. DNA of the CDR3: TGCAGTTCCCTGGAGGGGGGTTTGGCGAATGTCTACAATGAGCAGTTCTTC. This codes for CSSLEGGLANVYNEQFF.

The chain employs TRBV6-6 and TRBJ2-5; TRBD2 matches 8 bases. Losses at the gene ends were 2 bases for V and 1 base for J; bases not matched to a gene: 6. Germline CDR1 is MNHNY and CDR2 is SVGAGI (reference sequence). CDR3 length equals 16 residues. The CDR3: CASSYTPAGVQETQYF. The CDR3, as DNA: TGTGCCAGCAGTTACACCCCAGCGGGGGTCCAAGAGACCCAGTACTTC.

This chain joins TRBV9 and TRBJ1-1; D ambiguous. Germline V lookup: CDR1 SGDLS, CDR2 YYNGEE. V gave up 4 bases and J gave up 4 bases, with 8 bases separating them. There are 12 residues in the CDR3. The CDR3 coding sequence is TGTGCCAGCAGCCCTGGTACCACTGAAGCTTTCTTT. This codes for CASSPGTTEAFF.

This clonotype was recorded many times. V gene TRBV29-1 combines with J gene TRBJ1-2; D gene ambiguous. The CDR3 covers 15 residues. Germline assignment: CDR1 SQVTM and CDR2 ANQGSEA. V was cut by 3 bases and J by 5 bases, with 19 bases left in between. The CDR3: CSVDEGSIGEYGYTF. Written as DNA, the CDR3 is TGCAGCGTTGATGAGGGTTCTATTGGAGAATATGGCTACACCTTC.

Notes on this clonotype: The CDR3 carries no conserved terminal phenylalanine or tryptophan, so it likely arises from a read error. The chain uses TRBV27 and TRBJ2-7; 12 nucleotides agree with TRBD2. The CDR3 length is 14 residues. The V gene's germline CDR1 is MNHEY and CDR2 SMNVEV (reference sequence). CDR3 nucleotide sequence: TGTGCCGGCAGTTTCTGGACTAGCGGGGACGAGCAGTACTCC. Protein: CAGSFWTSGDEQYS.

This clonotype was found a few times. V gene TRBV24-1 combines with J gene TRBJ2-1, with D perhaps being TRBD1 or TRBD2 (5 bases each). This CDR3 is built from 13 residues. Germline CDR1 reads KGHDR; CDR2 reads SFDVKD. Between the trimmed V and J ends, which lost 10 bases and 10 bases, there was a span of 19 bases. CDR3 coding DNA: TGTGCCACTGGGGGAGAGACCCGTCCCGAGCAGTTCTTC. This sequence encodes CATGGETRPEQFF.

Concerning this clonotype itself: Because the CDR3 is missing its conserved closing phenylalanine or tryptophan, this is likely a read error. The V and J genes are TRBV5-8 and TRBJ1-6; the D gene is possibly TRBD1 (5 bases). Trimming shortened V by 4 bases and J by 8 bases, and 16 bases separated the two germline ends. The CDR3 loop spans 15 amino acids. Germline V gives CDR1 SGHTS, CDR2 YDEGEE. CDR3 nucleotide sequence: TGTGCCAGCAGCCCGATAAAGACAGATTATTCACCCCTCCACCTT. This encodes CASSPIKTDYSPLHL.

The chain links TRBV24-1 to TRBJ2-3; 7 bases agree with TRBD2. Germline assignment: CDR1 KGHDR and CDR2 SFDVKD. The V gene end was trimmed by 3 bases and the J gene end by 6 bases; junction bases not matched to a gene: 11. This CDR3 has 16 amino acids. CDR3 DNA: TGTGCCACCAGTGATCCGGCGAGCGGGGAAGGTGATACGCAGTATTTT. It encodes CATSDPASGEGDTQYF.

This clonotype appeared a few times. The chain recombines TRBV5-6 with TRBJ1-5; D gene uncertain. The germline gives CDR1 SGHDT, CDR2 YYEEEE. Trimming cost V 1 base and J 0 bases, with 14 bases left between them. There are 17 residues in the CDR3. CDR3 nucleotides: TGTGCCAGCAGCTTGAGTAAGGATAACTATAGCAATCAGCCCCAGCATTTT. Amino acid sequence: CASSLSKDNYSNQPQHF.

Ten or more counts support this clonotype. The chain carries TRBV6-2 or TRBV6-3 and TRBJ2-7; D is undetermined. The germline V gene has CDR1 MNHEY and CDR2 SVGEGT. The CDR3 is 11 amino acids. The germline V and J ends were trimmed by 8 bases and 6 bases, with 11 bases remaining between them. The CDR3 spells CASGPDGEQYF. CDR3 DNA sequence: TGTGCCAGCGGACCGGATGGCGAGCAGTACTTC.

This clonotype was counted at least ten times. The chain employs TRBV6-1 and TRBJ1-2; D ambiguous. V lost 3 bases, J lost 4 bases, and 18 bases lay in between. Per the germline V gene, CDR1 is MNHNS and CDR2 is SASEGT. CDR3 length: 16 amino acids. As DNA, the CDR3 is TGTGCCAGCAGTGATATCCCCGAGGGCTTGGCCTATGGCTACACCTTC. It is translated as CASSDIPEGLAYGYTF.

Notes on this clonotype: This may come from a read error, since a much larger clone is one base off. The chain combines TRBV12-3 or TRBV12-4 with TRBJ1-5; weak D call: TRBD1 (6 bases). The CDR3 length is 15 residues. V was pared by 8 bases and J by 1 base, with 15 bases between. This chain's CDR3 is CASGLTGNSNQPQHF. The CDR3 bases are TGTGCCAGCGGTCTCACAGGGAACAGCAATCAGCCCCAGCATTTT.

This clonotype was counted many times. V and J are TRBV30 and TRBJ2-7, with TRBD1 matching 9 bases. Germline-derived CDR1 and CDR2 are GTSNPN and SVGIG (reference sequence). J gave up 3 bases and V 5 bases, and 8 bases lay outside the gene matches. CDR3 size: 14 residues. CDR3: CAWEPRTGDYEQYF. CDR3 nucleotides: TGTGCCTGGGAACCGAGGACAGGGGACTACGAGCAGTACTTC.

This clonotype appeared many times. The genes are TRBV29-1 and TRBJ2-7, with 8 bases fitting TRBD2. Per the germline V gene, CDR1 is SQVTM and CDR2 is ANQGSEA. This CDR3 is built from 14 residues. Trimming at V came to 1 base and at J to 3 bases, leaving 5 bases not matched to a gene. Here the CDR3 DNA reads TGCAGCGTTGAAGGTTATAGCGGGAACTACGAGCAGTACTTC. Encoded protein: CSVEGYSGNYEQYF.

In its sample, this clonotype was seen many times. V is TRBV19 and J is TRBJ1-1; the D gene is possibly TRBD1 (6 bases). Trimming removed 7 bases at V and 0 bases at J, with 9 bases between. This CDR3 comprises 13 residues. Germline values: CDR1 LNHDA, CDR2 SQIVND (reference sequence). CDR3 residues: CASKGGMNTEAFF. CDR3 DNA: TGTGCCAGTAAAGGGGGGATGAACACTGAAGCTTTCTTT.

Ten or more counts support this clonotype. This chain connects TRBV6-2 or TRBV6-3 to TRBJ1-5, with D perhaps matching TRBD1 (5 bases). The length of the CDR3 is 18 residues. Germline values: CDR1 MNHEY, CDR2 SVGEGT. V gave up 4 bases and J gave up 5 bases, with 24 bases separating them. CDR3 in DNA: TGTGCCAGCAGTTTGTCCCCGGACATATTGCAATGGGATCAGCCCCAGCATTTT. Translated: CASSLSPDILQWDQPQHF.

This clonotype was observed many times. The chain couples TRBV7-2 to TRBJ1-1; 9 bases map to TRBD1. This CDR3 has 15 residues. The germline CDR1 and CDR2 sequences are SGHTA and FQGNSA. The V segment lost 4 bases and the J segment 4 bases; nucleotides outside the gene matches: 7. In DNA, the CDR3 is TGTGCCAGCAGCTGGTCGACAGGGGGGGGCACTGAAGCTTTCTTT. Translated: CASSWSTGGGTEAFF.

The rearrangement uses TRBV4-3 and TRBJ2-7; D remains unclear. Trimming removed 0 bases from V and 0 bases from J, with 15 bases in between. CDR1 is LGHNA, CDR2 YSLEER, per germline. CDR3 length: 17 amino acids. In DNA form, the CDR3 reads TGCGCCAGCAGCCAAGACGACTGGGTCTCGAGCTCCTACGAGCAGTACTTC. Protein: CASSQDDWVSSSYEQYF.